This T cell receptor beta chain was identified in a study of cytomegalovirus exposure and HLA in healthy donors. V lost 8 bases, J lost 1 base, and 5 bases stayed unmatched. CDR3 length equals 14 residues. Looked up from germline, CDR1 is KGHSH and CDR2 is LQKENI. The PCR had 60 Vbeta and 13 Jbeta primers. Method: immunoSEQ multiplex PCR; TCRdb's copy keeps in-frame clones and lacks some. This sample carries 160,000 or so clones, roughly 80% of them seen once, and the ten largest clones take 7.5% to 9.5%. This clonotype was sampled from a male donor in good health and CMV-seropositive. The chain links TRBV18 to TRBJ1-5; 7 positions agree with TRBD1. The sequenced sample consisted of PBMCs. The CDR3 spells CASGEQGSNQPQHF. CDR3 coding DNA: TGTGCCAGCGGGGAACAGGGGAGCAATCAGCCCCAGCATTTT.